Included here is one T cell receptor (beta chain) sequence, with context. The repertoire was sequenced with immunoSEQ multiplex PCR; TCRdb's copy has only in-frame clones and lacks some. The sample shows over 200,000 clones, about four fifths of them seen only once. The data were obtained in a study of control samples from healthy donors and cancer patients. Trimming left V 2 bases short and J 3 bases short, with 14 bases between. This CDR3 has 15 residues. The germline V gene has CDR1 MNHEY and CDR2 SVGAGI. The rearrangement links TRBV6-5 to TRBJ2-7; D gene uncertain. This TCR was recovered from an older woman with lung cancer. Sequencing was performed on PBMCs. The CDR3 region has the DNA TGTGCCAGCAGTTACGACCCCGCCCGAAACTACGAGCAGTACTTC. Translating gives CASSYDPARNYEQYF.